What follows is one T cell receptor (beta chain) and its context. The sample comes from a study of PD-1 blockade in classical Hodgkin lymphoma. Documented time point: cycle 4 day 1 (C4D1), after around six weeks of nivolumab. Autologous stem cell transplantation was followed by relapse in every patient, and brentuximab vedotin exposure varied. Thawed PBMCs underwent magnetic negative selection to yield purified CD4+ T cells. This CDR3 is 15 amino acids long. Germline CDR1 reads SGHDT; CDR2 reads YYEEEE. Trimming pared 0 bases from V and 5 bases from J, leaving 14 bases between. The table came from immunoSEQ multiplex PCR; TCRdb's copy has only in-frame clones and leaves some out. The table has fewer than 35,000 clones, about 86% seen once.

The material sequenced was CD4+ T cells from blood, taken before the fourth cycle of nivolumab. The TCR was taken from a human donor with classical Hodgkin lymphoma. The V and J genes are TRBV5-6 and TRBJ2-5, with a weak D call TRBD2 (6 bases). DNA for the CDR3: TGTGCCAGCAGCTTGGTATGGGGAGGACGGGAGACCCAGTACTTC. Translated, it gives CASSLVWGGRETQYF. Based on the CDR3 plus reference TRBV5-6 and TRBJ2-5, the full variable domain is DAGVTQSPTHLIKTRGQQVTLRCSPKSGHDTVSWYQQALGQGPQFIFQYYEEEERQRGNFPDRFSGHQFPNYSSELNVNALLLGDSALYLCASSLVWGGRETQYFGPGTRLLVL.